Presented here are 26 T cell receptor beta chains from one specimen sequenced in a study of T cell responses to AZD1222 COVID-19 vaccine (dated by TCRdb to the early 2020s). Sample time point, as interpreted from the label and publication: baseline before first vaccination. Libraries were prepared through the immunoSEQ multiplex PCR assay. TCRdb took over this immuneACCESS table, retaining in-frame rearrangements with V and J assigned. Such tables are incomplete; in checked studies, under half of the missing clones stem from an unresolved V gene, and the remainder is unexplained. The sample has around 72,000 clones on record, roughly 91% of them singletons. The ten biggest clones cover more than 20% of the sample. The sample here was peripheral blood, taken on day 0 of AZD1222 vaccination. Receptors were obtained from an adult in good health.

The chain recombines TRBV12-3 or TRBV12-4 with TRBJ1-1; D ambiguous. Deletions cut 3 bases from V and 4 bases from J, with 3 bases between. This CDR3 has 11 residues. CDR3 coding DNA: TGTGCCAGCAGTTTCGCCACTGAAGCTTTCTTT. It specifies CASSFATEAFF.

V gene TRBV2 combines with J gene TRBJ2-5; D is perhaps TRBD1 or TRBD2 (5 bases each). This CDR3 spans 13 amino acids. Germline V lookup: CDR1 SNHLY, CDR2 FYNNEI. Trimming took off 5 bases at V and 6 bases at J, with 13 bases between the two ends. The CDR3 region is CASSSGTGQTQYF. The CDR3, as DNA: TGTGCCAGCAGTTCCGGGACGGGGCAGACCCAGTACTTC.

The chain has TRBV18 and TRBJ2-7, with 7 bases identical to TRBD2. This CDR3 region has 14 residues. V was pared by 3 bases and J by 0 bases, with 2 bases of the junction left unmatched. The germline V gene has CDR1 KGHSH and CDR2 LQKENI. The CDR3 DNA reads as TGTGCCAGCTCACCCGGGGGGTCCTCCTACGAGCAGTACTTC. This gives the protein CASSPGGSSYEQYF.

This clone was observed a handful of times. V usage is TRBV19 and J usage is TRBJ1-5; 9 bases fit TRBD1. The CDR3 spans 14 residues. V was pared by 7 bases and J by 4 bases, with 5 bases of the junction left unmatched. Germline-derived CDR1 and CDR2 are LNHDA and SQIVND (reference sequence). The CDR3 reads CASIRDRANQPQHF. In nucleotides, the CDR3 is TGTGCCAGTATCAGGGACAGGGCAAATCAGCCCCAGCATTTT. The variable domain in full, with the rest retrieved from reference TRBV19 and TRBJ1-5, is DGGITQSPKYLFRKEGQNVTLSCEQNLNHDAMYWYRQDPGQGLRLIYYSQIVNDFQKGDIAEGYSVSREKKESFPLTVTSAQKNPTAFYLCASIRDRANQPQHFGDGTRLSIL.

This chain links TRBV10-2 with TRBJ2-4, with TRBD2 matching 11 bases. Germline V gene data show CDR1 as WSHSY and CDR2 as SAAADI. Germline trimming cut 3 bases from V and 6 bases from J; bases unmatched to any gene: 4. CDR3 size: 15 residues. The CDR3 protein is CASSELAGDTNIQYF. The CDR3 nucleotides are TGCGCCAGCAGTGAACTAGCGGGGGATACAAACATTCAGTACTTC.

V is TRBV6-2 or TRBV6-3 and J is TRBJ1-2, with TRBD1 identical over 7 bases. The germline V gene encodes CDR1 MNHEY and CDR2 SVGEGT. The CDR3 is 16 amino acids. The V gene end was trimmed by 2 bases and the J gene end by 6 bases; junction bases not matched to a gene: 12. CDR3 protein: CASSYGGQPNGHGYTF. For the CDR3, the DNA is TGTGCCAGCAGTTACGGGGGACAGCCAAACGGTCATGGCTACACCTTC.

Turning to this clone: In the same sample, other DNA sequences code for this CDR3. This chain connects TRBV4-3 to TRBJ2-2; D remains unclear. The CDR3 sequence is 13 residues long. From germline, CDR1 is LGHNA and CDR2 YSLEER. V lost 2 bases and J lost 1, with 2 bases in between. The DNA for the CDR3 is TGCGCCAGCAGCCAAAGGAACACCGGGGAGCTGTTTTTT. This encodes CASSQRNTGELFF.

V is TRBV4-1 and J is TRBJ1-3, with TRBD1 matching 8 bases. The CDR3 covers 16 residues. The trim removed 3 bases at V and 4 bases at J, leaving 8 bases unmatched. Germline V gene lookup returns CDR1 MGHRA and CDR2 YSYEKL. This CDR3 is CASSHPPRTGGNTIYF. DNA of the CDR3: TGCGCCAGCAGCCATCCCCCCCGGACAGGGGGAAACACCATATATTTT.

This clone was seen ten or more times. CDR3: CASSSCLCLMNTEAFF. The CDR3 DNA is TGTGCCAGCAGCTCCTGTCTCTGTCTCATGAACACTGAAGCTTTCTTT. This chain links TRBV7-3 with TRBJ1-1; D not certain. The germline gives CDR1 SGHTA, CDR2 FQGTGA. The ends were cut back, 4 bases at V and 0 bases at J, with 15 bases in the middle. This CDR3 spans 16 amino acids.

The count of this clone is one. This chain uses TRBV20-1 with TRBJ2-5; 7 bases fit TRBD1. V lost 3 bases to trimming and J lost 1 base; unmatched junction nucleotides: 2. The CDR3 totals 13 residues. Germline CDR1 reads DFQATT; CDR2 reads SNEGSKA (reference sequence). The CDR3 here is CSASYRGQETQYF. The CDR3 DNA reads TGCAGTGCTAGTTACAGGGGCCAAGAGACCCAGTACTTC.

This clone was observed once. The DNA for the CDR3 is TGTGCCAGCGCGAGTCCCATAGCCTCGATGCCCCTCCACTTT. Protein product: CASASPIASMPLHF. The chain has TRBV25-1 and TRBJ1-6; D remains unclear. Deletions cut 8 bases from V and 13 bases from J, with 21 bases between. Germline-derived CDR1 and CDR2 are MGHDK and SYGVNS. The CDR3 has 14 residues.

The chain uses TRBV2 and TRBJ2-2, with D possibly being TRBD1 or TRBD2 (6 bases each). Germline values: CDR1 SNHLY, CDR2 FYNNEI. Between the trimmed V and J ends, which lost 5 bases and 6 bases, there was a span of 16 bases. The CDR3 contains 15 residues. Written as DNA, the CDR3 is TGTGCCAGCAGTTCCGACCGGGGGCGCTCCGGGGAGCTGTTTTTT. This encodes CASSSDRGRSGELFF.

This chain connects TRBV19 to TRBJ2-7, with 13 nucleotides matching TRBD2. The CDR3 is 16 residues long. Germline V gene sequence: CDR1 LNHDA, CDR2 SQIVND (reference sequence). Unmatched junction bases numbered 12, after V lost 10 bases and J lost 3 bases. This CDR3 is CATRLAGGRLDYEQYF. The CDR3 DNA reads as TGTGCCACACGACTAGCGGGGGGCCGGTTGGACTACGAGCAGTACTTC.

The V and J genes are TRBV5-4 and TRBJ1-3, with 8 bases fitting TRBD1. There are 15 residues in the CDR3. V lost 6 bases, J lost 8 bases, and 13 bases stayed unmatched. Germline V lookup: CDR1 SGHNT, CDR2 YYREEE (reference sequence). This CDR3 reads CASTPNPTGADTIYF. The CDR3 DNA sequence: TGTGCCAGCACCCCAAACCCGACAGGGGCAGACACCATATATTTT.

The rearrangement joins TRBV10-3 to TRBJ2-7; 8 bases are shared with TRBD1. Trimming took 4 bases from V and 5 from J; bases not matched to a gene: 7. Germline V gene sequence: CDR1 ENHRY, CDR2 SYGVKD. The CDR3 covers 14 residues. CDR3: CAISVRGRGNEQYF. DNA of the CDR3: TGTGCCATCAGTGTCAGGGGGCGCGGAAACGAGCAGTACTTC.

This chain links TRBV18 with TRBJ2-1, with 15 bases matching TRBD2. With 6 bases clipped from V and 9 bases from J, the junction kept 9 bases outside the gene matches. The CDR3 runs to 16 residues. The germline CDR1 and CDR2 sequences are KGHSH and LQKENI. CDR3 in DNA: TGTGCCAGCTCTCCTGGACTAGCGGGGGGGAGTGGTGAGCAGTTCTTC. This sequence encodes CASSPGLAGGSGEQFF.

This chain's CDR3 is CASSWDTVSNYGYTF. CDR3 nucleotides: TGTGCCAGCAGCTGGGACACCGTATCTAACTATGGCTACACCTTC. This chain joins TRBV5-4 and TRBJ1-2; D is possibly TRBD1 (6 bases). The CDR3 spans 15 residues. Germline V gives CDR1 SGHNT, CDR2 YYREEE (reference sequence). The germline V and J ends were trimmed by 3 bases and 0 bases, with 12 bases remaining between them.

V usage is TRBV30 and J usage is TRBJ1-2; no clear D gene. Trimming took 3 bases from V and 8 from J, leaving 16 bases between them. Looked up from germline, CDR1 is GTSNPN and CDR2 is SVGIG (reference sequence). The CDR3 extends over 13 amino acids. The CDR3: CAWRPVGLGGYTF. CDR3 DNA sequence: TGTGCCTGGAGGCCAGTTGGCCTGGGGGGCTACACCTTC.

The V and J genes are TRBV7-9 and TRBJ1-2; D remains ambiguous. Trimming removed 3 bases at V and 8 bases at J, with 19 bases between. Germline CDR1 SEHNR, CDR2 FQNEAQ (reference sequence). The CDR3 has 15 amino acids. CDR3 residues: CASSFTLGLDEGYTF. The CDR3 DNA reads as TGTGCCAGCAGCTTCACTTTAGGACTCGATGAAGGCTACACCTTC.

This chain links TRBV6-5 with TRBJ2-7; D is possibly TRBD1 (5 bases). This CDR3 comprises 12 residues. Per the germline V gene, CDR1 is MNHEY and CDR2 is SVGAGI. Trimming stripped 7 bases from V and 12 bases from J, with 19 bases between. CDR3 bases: TGTGCCAGCACCGACAGACGTTTGACGTGGTACTTC. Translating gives CASTDRRLTWYF.

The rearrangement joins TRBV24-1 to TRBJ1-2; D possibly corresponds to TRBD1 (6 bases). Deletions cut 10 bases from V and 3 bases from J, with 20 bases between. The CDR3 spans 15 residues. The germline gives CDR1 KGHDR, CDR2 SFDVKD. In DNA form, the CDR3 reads TGTGCCACTCACCACGTCGGACAGACCTACTATGGCTACACCTTC. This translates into CATHHVGQTYYGYTF.

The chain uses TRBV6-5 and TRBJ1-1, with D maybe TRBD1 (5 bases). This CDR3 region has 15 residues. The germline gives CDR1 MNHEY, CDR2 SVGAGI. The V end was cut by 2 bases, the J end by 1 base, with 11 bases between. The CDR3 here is CASSYGAYTNTEAFF. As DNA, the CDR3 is TGTGCCAGCAGTTACGGGGCTTACACGAACACTGAAGCTTTCTTT.

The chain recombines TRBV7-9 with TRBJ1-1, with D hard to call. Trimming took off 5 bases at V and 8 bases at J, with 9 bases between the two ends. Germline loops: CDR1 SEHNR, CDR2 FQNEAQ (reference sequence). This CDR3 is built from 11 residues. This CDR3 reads CASSPVMEAFF. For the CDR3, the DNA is TGTGCCAGCAGCCCGGTGATGGAAGCTTTCTTT.

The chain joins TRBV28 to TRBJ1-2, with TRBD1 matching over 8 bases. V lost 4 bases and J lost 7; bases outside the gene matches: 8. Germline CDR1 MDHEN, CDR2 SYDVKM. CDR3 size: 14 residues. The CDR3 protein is CASSSGGALSGYTF. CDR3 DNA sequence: TGTGCCAGCAGTTCAGGGGGCGCTTTATCTGGCTACACCTTC.

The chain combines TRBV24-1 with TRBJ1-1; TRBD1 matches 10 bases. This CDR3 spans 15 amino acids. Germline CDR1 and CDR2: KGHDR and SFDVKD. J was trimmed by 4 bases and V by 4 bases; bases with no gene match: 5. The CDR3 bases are TGTGCCACCAGTGACCCTGGACAGGGGGTCACTGAAGCTTTCTTT. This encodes CATSDPGQGVTEAFF.

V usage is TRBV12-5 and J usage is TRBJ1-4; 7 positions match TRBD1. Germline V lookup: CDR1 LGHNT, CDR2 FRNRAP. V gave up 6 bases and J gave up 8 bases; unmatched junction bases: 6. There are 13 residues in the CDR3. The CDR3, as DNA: TGTGCTAGTGGAAAGGGACAGACCGAAAAACTGTTTTTT. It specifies CASGKGQTEKLFF.